This TCR beta chain is drawn from a study of cytomegalovirus exposure and HLA in healthy donors. 60 Vbeta and 13 Jbeta primers were used in PCR. The data were produced by immunoSEQ multiplex PCR, yet TCRdb's version contains in-frame clones alone and is incomplete. The sample includes 150,000 to 200,000 clones, around 80% seen only once; the top ten take under 2%. With 3 bases removed from V and 0 bases from J, the gap between germline ends came to 12 bases. Germline CDR1 reads GTSNPN; CDR2 reads SVGIG (reference sequence). The CDR3 has 14 residues. This clonotype was obtained from a woman under 30 in good health and CMV-seronegative. The source material was PBMCs. The chain has TRBV30 and TRBJ2-7; D is unresolved. Here the CDR3 DNA reads TGTGCCTGGAGCACACTGCGGAGCTCCTACGAGCAGTACTTC. It specifies CAWSTLRSSYEQYF.